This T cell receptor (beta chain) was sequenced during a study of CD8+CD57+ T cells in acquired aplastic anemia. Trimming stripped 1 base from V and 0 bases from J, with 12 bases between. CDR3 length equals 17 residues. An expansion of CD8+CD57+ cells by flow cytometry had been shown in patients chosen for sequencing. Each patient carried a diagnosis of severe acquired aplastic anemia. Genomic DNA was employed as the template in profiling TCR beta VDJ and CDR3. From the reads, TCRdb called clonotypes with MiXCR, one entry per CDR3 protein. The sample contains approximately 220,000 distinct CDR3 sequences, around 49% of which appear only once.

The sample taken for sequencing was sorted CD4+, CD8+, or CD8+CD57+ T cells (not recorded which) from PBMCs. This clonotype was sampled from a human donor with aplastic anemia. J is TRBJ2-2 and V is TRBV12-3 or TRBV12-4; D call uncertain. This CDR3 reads CASSLGSLTPNTGELFF. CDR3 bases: TGTGCCAGCAGTTTAGGTAGCTTAACTCCGAACACCGGGGAGCTGTTTTTT.